A selection of T cell receptor beta chains follows, all from one sample in a study of STAT3 mutations in large granular lymphocyte leukemia. TCRdb's table, derived via immunoSEQ multiplex PCR, lists solely in-frame clones and lacks some. The table shows thousands of clones, with 50% to 60% occurring only once. Sequenced: peripheral blood mononuclear cells. Receptor source: a man between 60 and 70 years old with T-cell large granular lymphocyte leukemia. Some clones in this sample may be carry-over from other donors' samples. The CDR3 runs from the conserved cysteine through the conserved F or W. Each record gives: J gene, V gene, CDR3 protein.

J gene: TRBJ2-1
V gene: TRBV2
CDR3 protein: CASRSGGGGSSYNEQFF

J gene: TRBJ2-5
V gene: TRBV7-9
CDR3 protein: CASSSLSGTQYF

J gene: TRBJ2-5
V gene: TRBV5-1
CDR3 protein: CASSLLGETQYF

J gene: TRBJ1-1
V gene: TRBV7-9
CDR3 protein: CASSFEQGTEAFF

J gene: TRBJ1-1
V gene: TRBV29-1
CDR3 protein: CSVEAGMNTEAFF

J gene: TRBJ1-3
V gene: TRBV29-1
CDR3 protein: CSVEESTGNTIYF

J gene: TRBJ1-2
V gene: TRBV7-2
CDR3 protein: CASSQGQGYGYTF

J gene: TRBJ1-3
V gene: TRBV5-1
CDR3 protein: CASSQGSGNTIYF

J gene: TRBJ2-3
V gene: TRBV5-6
CDR3 protein: CASSLGTSLNTQYF

J gene: TRBJ1-5
V gene: TRBV19
CDR3 protein: CASSMIETVNQPQHF

J gene: TRBJ1-2
V gene: TRBV6-6
CDR3 protein: CASSYFPGLWNYGYTF

J gene: TRBJ1-5
V gene: TRBV7-2
CDR3 protein: CASSLGGGSNQPQHF

J gene: TRBJ2-7
V gene: TRBV7-8
CDR3 protein: CASSPRQGAVYEQYF

J gene: TRBJ2-3
V gene: TRBV5-1
CDR3 protein: CASSAQPTDTQYF

J gene: TRBJ2-2
V gene: TRBV5-1
CDR3 protein: CASSLDGNTGELFF

J gene: TRBJ1-2
V gene: TRBV7-9
CDR3 protein: CASSLGQGGGYTF